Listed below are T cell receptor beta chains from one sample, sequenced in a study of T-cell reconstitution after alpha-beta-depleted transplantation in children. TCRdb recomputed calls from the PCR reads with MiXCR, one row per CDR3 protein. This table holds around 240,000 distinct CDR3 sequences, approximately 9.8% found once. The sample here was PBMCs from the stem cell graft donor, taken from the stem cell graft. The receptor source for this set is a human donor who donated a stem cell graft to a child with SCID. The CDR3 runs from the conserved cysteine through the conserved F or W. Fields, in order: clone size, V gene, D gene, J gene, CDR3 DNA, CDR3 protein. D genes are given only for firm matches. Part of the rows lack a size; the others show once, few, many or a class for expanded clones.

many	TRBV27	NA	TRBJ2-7	TGTGCCAGCAGTTTAGAGGACGGGACCTACGGGCAGTACTTC	CASSLEDGTYGQYF
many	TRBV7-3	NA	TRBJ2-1	TGTGCCAGCAGCCAGCAGAGAAGGGATGAGCAGTTCTTC	CASSQQRRDEQFF
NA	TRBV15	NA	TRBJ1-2	TGTGCCACCAGCAGAGTCCCCAACGCTAACTATGGCTACACCTTC	CATSRVPNANYGYTF
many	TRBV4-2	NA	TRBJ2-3	TGTGCCAGCAGCCCTCTCAAAGTTAGCACAGATACGCAGTATTTT	CASSPLKVSTDTQYF
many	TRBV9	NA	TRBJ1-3	TGTGCCAGCAGCCCACGGAACTCACAGGGAGGAACTGGAAACACCATATATTTT	CASSPRNSQGGTGNTIYF
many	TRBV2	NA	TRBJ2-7	TGTGCCAGCAAAAACCGCTCGGGCGAGCAGTACTTC	CASKNRSGEQYF
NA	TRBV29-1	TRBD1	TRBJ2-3	TGCAGCGTTGCGGGACAGCGATCCACAGATACGCAGTATTTT	CSVAGQRSTDTQYF
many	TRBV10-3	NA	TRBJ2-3	TGTGCCATCAGTAAGGGGACGGGGCTCACAGATACGCAGTATTTT	CAISKGTGLTDTQYF
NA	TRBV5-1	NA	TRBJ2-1	TGCGCCAGCAGCTCCCACCAGGGTTATGAGCAGTTCTTC	CASSSHQGYEQFF
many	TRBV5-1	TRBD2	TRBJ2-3	TGCGCCAGCAGCAAGGGACTAGCCACCACAGATACGCAGTATTTT	CASSKGLATTDTQYF
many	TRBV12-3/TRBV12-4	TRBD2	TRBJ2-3	TGTGCCAGCAGCCTGGGACTAGCGGGGACAGATACGCAGTATTTT	CASSLGLAGTDTQYF
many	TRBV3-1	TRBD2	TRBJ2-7	TGTGCCAGCAGCCAGGGTTTGGGGACTAGTAACTCCTACGAGCAGTACTTC	CASSQGLGTSNSYEQYF
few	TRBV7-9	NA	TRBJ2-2	TGTGCCAGCAGCTTATTAAGAAGAGGGACCGGGGAGCTGTTTTTT	CASSLLRRGTGELFF
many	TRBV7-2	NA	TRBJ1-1	TGTGCCAGCAGCCCTTCGACAGTTTGGGGCACTGAAGCTTTCTTT	CASSPSTVWGTEAFF
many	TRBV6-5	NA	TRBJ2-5	TGTGCCAGCAGTCCCTCGGGGGTGGTAGAGACCCAGTACTTC	CASSPSGVVETQYF
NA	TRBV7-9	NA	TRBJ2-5	TGTGCCAGCAGCCCTACCATGGGACCACGATTCGGAGAGACCCAGTACTTC	CASSPTMGPRFGETQYF
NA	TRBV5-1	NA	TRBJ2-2	TGCGCCAGCAGCTGTCAGGACCACGAAGACACCGGGGAGCTGTTTTTT	CASSCQDHEDTGELFF
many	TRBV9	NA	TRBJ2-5	TGTGCCAGCAGCGTAGACCAGGGGAGGCAAGAGACCCAGTACTTC	CASSVDQGRQETQYF
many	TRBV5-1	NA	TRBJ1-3	TGCGCCAGCAGCTTGGTCCCAAACCTTGGAGGAAACACCATATATTTT	CASSLVPNLGGNTIYF
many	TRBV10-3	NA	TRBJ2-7	TGTGCCATCAGTGAGGCCAGGGACTCCTACGAGCAGTACTTC	CAISEARDSYEQYF
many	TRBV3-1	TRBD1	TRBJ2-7	TGTGCCAGCAGTCGCGAAAGCCCCCTAGATACGACAGGGGTAGCCTACGAGCAGTACTTC	CASSRESPLDTTGVAYEQYF
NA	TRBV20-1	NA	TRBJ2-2	TGCAGTCTCCGGGACCTCACCGGGGAGCTGTTTTTT	CSLRDLTGELFF
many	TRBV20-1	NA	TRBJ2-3	TGCAGTGCTAGTGTTCCCGATACGCAGTATTTT	CSASVPDTQYF
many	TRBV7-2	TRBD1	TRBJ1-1	TGTGCCAGCAGCTCCAACAGGGGAGGTAGTAACACTGAAGCTTTCTTT	CASSSNRGGSNTEAFF
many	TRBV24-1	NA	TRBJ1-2	TGTGCCACCAGCGCACAGGGTTCTGGGGGCTACACCTTC	CATSAQGSGGYTF
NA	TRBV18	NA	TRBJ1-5	TGTGCCAGCTCACCATGGGGGGAGAATCAGCCCCAGCATTTT	CASSPWGENQPQHF
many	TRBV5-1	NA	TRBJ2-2	TGCGCCAGCAGCTTGTTCCCAGGGACCGGGGAGCTGTTTTTT	CASSLFPGTGELFF
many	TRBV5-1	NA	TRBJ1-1	TGCGCCAGCAGCTTGGTCAAGAATACCATGAACACTGAAGCTTTCTTT	CASSLVKNTMNTEAFF
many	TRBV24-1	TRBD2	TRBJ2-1	TGTGCCACCGCCCGGACTAGTTCTTTGGATGAGCAGTTCTTC	CATARTSSLDEQFF
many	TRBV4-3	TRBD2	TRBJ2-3	TGCGCCAGCAGCCAAGTGATCAGCGGGGCAGATACGCAGTATTTT	CASSQVISGADTQYF
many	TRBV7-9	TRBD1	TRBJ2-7	TGTGCCAGCAGCACCCGGGACAGGGTACTCTACGAGCAGTACTTC	CASSTRDRVLYEQYF
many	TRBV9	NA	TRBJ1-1	TGTGCCAGCAGCGTAGACGGACGGGGGAACACTGAAGCTTTCTTT	CASSVDGRGNTEAFF
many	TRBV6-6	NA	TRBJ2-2	TGTGCCAGCGGAGGCCGGGACCGCTCAGAGTTAGGCACCGGGGAGCTGTTTTTT	CASGGRDRSELGTGELFF
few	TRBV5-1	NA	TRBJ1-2	TGCGCCAGCAGGGCGGAGAACTATGGCTACACCTTC	CASRAENYGYTF
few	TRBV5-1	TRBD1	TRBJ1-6	TGCGCCAGCAGCAACGACAGGGGAGGGGATTCACCCCTCCACTTT	CASSNDRGGDSPLHF
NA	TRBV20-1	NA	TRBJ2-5	TGCAGTGCTCTGACTAGTGTGGAGACCCAGTACTTC	CSALTSVETQYF
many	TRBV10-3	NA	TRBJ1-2	TGTGCCATCAGGGTACCAGGGAGTTCAAACTATGGCTACACCTTC	CAIRVPGSSNYGYTF